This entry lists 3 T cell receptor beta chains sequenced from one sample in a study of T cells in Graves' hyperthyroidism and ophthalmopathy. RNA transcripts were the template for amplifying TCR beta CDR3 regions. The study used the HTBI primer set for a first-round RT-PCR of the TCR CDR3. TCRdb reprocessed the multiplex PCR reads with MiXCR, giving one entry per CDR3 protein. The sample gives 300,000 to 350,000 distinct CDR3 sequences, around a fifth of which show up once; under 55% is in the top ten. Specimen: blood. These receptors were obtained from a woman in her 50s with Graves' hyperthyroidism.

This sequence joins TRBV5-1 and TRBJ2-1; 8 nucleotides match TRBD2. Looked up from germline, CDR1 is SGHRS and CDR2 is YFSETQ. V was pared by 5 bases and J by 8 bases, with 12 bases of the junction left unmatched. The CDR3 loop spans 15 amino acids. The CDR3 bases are TGCGCCAGCAGGATCGGGGTAGCGGGAAAGGATGAGCAGTTCTTC. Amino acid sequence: CASRIGVAGKDEQFF.

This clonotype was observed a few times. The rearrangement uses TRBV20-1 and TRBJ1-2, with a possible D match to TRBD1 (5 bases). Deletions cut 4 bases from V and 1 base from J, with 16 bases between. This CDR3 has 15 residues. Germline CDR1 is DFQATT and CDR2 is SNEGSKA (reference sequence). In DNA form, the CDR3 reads TGCAGTGCTACCTTCTGGGGACCGAGTAACTATGGCTACACCTTC. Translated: CSATFWGPSNYGYTF.

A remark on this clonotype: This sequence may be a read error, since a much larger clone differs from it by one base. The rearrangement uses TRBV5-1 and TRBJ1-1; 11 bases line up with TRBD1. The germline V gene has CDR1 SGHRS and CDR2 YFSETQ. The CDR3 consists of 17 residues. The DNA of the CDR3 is TGCGCCAGCAGCTTGGCCGGGACAGGGGGGTTTAACACTGGAGCTTTCTTT. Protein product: CASSLAGTGGFNTGAFF.